This T cell receptor beta chain was recorded in a study of cytomegalovirus exposure and HLA in healthy donors. Primers for the PCR totalled 60 Vbeta and 13 Jbeta. The assay was immunoSEQ multiplex PCR, and TCRdb's table has in-frame clones only and misses some. This table has more than 120,000 clones, around three quarters appearing once. This clone was observed once. Its target is unknown. This CDR3 region has 13 residues. CDR1 SGHRS and CDR2 YFSETQ come from the germline V gene. V shed 4 bases and J shed 6 bases, with 12 bases lying between them. Study-wide results and caveats: In a later analysis, specific HLA alleles were associated with about 18,000 TCR beta sequences at a 0.05 false discovery rate. Rare TCR sequences predominated, though certain public TCRs were found in many donors.

The sequencing input was PBMCs. V is TRBV5-1 and J is TRBJ2-3; tentatively, D is TRBD1 (6 bases). The clonotype originates from a woman in her forties in good health and CMV-seropositive. The CDR3 loop is CASSPAGADTQYF. CDR3 sequence (DNA): TGCGCCAGCAGCCCTGCAGGGGCTGATACGCAGTATTTT.